This T cell receptor beta chain was observed in a study of blood T cell repertoires in COVID-19. The repertoire was sequenced with immunoSEQ multiplex PCR; TCRdb's copy has only in-frame clones and lacks some. The table has 130,000 or so clones, around nine tenths seen once; the top ten hold 8% to 11%. This receptor was taken from a man aged 55 to 70 with active or convalescent COVID-19. The sequencing input was peripheral blood.

CDR3 nucleotides: TGTGCCAGTAGTATAGATCAGCTAGCGGGAGCCGAGCAGTACTTC. This encodes CASSIDQLAGAEQYF. The rearrangement joins TRBV19 to TRBJ2-7, with 10 positions matching TRBD2. CDR3 length equals 15 residues. V lost 0 bases and J lost 6; bases outside the gene matches: 5. The germline CDR1 and CDR2 sequences are LNHDA and SQIVND (reference sequence).